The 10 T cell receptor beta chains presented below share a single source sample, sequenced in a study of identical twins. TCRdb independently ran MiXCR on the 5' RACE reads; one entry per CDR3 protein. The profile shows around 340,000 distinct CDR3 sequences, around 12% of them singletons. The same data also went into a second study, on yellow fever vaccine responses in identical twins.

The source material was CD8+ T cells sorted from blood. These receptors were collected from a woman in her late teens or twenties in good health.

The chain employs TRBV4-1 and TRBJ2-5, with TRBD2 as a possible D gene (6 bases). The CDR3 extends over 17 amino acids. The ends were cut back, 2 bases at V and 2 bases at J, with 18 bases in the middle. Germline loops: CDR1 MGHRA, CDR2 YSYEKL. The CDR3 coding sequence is TGCGCCAGCAGCCAATGGGGGGAAGTAGCCTTACAAGAGACCCAGTACTTC. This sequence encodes CASSQWGEVALQETQYF.

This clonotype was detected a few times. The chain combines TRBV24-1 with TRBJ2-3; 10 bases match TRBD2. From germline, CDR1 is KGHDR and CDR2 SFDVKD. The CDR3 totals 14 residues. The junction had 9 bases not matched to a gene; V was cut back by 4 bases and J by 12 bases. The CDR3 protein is CATSDGLAVLAQYF. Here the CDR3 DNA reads TGTGCCACCAGTGACGGACTAGCGGTATTGGCTCAGTATTTT.

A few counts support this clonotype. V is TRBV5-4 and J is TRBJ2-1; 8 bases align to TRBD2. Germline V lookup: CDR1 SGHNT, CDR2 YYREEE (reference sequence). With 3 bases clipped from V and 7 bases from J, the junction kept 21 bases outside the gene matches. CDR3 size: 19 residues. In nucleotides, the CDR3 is TGTGCCAGCAGCTCCGGGGGGGAGAGTACGGGCGGAACCGGGAATGAGCAGTTCTTC. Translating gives CASSSGGESTGGTGNEQFF.

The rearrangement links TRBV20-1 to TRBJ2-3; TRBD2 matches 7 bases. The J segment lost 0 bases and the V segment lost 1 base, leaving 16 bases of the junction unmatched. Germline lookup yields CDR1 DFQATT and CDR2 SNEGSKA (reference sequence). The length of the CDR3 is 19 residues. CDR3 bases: TGCAGTGCTAGAGGGTTGGGAACTAGCGCTCATATTAGCACAGATACGCAGTATTTT. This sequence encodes CSARGLGTSAHISTDTQYF.

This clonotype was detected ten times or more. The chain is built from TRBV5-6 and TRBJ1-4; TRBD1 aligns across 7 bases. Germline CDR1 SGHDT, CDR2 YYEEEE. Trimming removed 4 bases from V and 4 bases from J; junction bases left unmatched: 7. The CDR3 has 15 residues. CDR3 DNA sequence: TGTGCCAGCAGCAACCGGGACAGCCTTAATGAAAAACTGTTTTTT. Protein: CASSNRDSLNEKLFF.

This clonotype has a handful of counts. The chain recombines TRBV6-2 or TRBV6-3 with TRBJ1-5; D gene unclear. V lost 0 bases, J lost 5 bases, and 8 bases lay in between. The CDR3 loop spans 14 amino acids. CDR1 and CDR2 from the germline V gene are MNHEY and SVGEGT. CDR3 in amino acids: CASSYSRFDQPQHF. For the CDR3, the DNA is TGTGCCAGCAGTTACTCGAGGTTTGATCAGCCCCAGCATTTT.

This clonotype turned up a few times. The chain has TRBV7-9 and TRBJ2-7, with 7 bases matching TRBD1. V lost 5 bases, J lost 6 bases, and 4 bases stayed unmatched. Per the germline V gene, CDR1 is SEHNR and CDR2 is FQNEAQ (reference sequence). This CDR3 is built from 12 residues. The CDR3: CASSPTGAEQYF. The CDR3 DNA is TGTGCCAGCAGCCCTACAGGGGCCGAGCAGTACTTC.

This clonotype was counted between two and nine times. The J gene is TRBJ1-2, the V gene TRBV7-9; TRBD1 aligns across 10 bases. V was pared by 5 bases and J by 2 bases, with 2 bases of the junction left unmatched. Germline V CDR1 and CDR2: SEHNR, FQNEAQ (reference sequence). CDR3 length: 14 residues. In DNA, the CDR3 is TGTGCCAGCAGCAAGGGACAGGGGAACTATGGCTACACCTTC. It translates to CASSKGQGNYGYTF.

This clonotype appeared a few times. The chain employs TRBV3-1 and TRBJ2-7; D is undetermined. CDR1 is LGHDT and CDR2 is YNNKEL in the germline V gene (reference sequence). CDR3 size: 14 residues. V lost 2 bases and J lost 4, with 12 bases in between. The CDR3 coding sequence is TGTGCCAGCAGCCAAAGGGATAGCATTTACGAGCAGTACGTC. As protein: CASSQRDSIYEQYV.

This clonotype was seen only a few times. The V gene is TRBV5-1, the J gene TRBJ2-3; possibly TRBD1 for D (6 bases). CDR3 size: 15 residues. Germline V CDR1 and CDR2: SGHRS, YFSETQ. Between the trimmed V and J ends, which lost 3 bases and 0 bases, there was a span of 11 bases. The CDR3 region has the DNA TGCGCCAGCAGCTCCGAGGGACAAAGCACAGATACGCAGTATTTT. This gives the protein CASSSEGQSTDTQYF.